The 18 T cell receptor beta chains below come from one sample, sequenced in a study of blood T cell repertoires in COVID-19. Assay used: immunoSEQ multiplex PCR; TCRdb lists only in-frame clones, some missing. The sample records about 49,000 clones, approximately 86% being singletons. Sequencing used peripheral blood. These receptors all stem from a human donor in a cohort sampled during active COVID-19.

The CDR3 reads CASSGGTGFGGETQYF. The DNA for the CDR3 is TGCGCCAGCAGCGGAGGGACGGGCTTTGGGGGAGAGACCCAGTACTTC. The chain joins TRBV5-1 to TRBJ2-5; possibly TRBD2 for D (6 bases). The ends were cut back, 4 bases at V and 4 bases at J, with 20 bases in the middle. Germline lookup yields CDR1 SGHRS and CDR2 YFSETQ. The CDR3 is 16 residues long.

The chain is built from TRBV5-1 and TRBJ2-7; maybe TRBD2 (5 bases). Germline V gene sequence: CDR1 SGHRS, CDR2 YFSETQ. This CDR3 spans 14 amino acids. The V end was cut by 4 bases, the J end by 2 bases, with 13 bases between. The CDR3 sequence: CASSRIAQTYEQYF. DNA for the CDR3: TGCGCCAGCAGCCGTATAGCGCAAACCTACGAGCAGTACTTC.

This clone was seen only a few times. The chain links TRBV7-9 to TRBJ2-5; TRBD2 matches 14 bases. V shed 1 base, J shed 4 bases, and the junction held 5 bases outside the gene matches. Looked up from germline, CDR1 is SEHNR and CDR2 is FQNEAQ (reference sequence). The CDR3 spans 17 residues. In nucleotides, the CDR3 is TGTGCCAGCAGCTTAGAATCGGGGACTAGCGGGAGAGAGACCCAGTACTTC. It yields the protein CASSLESGTSGRETQYF. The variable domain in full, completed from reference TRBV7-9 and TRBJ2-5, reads DTGVSQNPRHKITKRGQNVTFRCDPISEHNRLYWYRQTLGQGPEFLTYFQNEAQLEKSRLLSDRFSAERPKGSFSTLEIQRTEQGDSAMYLCASSLESGTSGRETQYFGPGTRLLVL.

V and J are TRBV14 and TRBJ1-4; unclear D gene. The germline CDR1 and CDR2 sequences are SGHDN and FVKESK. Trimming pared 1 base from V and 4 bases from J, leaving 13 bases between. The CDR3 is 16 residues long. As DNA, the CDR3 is TGTGCCAGCAGCCAAGGTGTGGTCAGACTTAATGAAAAACTGTTTTTT. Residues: CASSQGVVRLNEKLFF.

In DNA form, the CDR3 reads TGTGCCAGCAGCGCCCCAGGGGGAGCCGGGGAGCTGTTTTTT. Protein sequence: CASSAPGGAGELFF. This sequence joins TRBV7-2 and TRBJ2-2; 7 bases map to TRBD1. The ends lost 5 bases at V and 6 bases at J; junction bases unmatched: 6. The CDR3 totals 14 residues. Germline CDR1 and CDR2: SGHTA and FQGNSA.

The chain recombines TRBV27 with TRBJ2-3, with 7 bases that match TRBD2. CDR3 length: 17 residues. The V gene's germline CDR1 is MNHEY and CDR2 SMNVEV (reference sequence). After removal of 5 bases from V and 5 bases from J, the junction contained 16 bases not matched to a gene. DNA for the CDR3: TGTGCCAGCAGTCCCCGCCGAGCGGGAACATCAGGAGATACGCAGTATTTT. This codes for CASSPRRAGTSGDTQYF.

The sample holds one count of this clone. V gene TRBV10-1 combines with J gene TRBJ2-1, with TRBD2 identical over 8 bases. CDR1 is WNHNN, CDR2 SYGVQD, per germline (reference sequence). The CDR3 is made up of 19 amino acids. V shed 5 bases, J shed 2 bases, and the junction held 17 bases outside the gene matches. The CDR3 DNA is TGCGCCAGCAGTCCCGGTATCCACAGAACTAGCGGAACCTACAATGAGCAGTTCTTC. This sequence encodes CASSPGIHRTSGTYNEQFF.

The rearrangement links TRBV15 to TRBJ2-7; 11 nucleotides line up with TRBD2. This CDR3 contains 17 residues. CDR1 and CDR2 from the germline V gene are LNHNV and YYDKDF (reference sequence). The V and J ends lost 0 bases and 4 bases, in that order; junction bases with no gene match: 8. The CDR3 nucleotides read TGTGCCACCAGCAGAGATCCCGGGACTAGCGGAGCTTACGAGCAGTACTTC. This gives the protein CATSRDPGTSGAYEQYF.

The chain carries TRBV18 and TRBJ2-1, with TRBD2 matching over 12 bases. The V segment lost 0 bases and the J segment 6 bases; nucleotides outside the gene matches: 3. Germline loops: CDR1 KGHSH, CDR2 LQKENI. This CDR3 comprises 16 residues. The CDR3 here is CASSPPTSGSFNEQFF. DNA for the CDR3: TGTGCCAGCTCACCACCGACTAGCGGGAGTTTCAATGAGCAGTTCTTC.

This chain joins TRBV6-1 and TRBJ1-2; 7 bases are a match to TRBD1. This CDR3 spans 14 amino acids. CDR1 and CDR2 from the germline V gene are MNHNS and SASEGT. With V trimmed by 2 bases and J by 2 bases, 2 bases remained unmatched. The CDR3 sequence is CASSEPGQNYGYTF. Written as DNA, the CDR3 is TGTGCCAGCAGTGAACCGGGACAGAACTATGGCTACACCTTC.

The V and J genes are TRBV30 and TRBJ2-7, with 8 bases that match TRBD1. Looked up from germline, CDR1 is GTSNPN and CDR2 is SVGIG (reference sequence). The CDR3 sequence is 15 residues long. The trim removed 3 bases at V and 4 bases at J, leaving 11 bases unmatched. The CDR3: CAWSPTGRGPYEQYF. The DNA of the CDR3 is TGTGCCTGGAGCCCTACGGGCAGGGGGCCTTACGAGCAGTACTTC.

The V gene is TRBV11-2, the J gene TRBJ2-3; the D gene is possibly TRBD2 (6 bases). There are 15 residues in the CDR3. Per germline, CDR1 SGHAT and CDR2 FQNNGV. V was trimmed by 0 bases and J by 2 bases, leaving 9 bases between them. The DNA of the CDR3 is TGTGCCAGCAGCTTAGATGGCGGGGACACAGATACGCAGTATTTT. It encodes CASSLDGGDTDTQYF. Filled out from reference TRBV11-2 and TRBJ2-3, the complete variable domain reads EAGVAQSPRYKIIEKRQSVAFWCNPISGHATLYWYQQILGQGPKLLIQFQNNGVVDDSQLPKDRFSAERLKGVDSTLKIQPAKLEDSAVYLCASSLDGGDTDTQYFGPGTRLTVL.

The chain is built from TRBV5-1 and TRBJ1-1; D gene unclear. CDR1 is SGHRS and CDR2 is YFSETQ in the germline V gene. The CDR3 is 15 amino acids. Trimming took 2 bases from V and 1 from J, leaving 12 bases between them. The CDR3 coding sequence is TGCGCCAGCAGCTTTATTGGTCCGGGGAACACTGAAGCTTTCTTT. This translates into CASSFIGPGNTEAFF.

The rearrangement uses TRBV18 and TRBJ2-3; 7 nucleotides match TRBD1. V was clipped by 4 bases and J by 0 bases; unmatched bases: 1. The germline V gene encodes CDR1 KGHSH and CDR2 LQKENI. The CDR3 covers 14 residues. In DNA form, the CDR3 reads TGTGCCAGCTCACGGGGACAGAGCACAGATACGCAGTATTTT. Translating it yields CASSRGQSTDTQYF. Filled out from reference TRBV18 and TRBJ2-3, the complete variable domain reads NAGVMQNPRHLVRRRGQEARLRCSPMKGHSHVYWYRQLPEEGLKFMVYLQKENIIDESGMPKERFSAEFPKEGPSILRIQQVVRGDSAAYFCASSRGQSTDTQYFGPGTRLTVL.

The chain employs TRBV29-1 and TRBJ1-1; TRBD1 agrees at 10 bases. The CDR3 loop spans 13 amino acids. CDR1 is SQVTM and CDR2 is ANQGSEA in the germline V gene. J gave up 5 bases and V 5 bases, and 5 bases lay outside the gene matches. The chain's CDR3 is CSVRQGAKTEAFF. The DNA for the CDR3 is TGCAGCGTTCGACAGGGGGCGAAGACTGAAGCTTTCTTT. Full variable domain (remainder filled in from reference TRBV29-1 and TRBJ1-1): SAVISQKPSRDICQRGTSLTIQCQVDSQVTMMFWYRQQPGQSLTLIATANQGSEATYESGFVIDKFPISRPNLTFSTLTVSNMSPEDSSIYLCSVRQGAKTEAFFGQGTRLTVV.

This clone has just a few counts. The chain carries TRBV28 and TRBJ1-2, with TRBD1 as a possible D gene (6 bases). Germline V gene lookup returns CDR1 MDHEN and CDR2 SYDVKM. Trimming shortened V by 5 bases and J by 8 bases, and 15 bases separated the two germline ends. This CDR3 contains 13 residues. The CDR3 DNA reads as TGTGCCAGCAGTCCGCGGGGGGCGGGGGGCTACACCTTC. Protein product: CASSPRGAGGYTF.

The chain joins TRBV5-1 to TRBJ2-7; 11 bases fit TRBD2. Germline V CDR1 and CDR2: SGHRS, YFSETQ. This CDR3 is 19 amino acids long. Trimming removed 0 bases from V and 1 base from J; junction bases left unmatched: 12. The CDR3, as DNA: TGCGCCAGCAGCTTGGGGCCCCCTAGCGGGGGGCTTGGATCCTACGAGCAGTACTTC. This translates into CASSLGPPSGGLGSYEQYF.

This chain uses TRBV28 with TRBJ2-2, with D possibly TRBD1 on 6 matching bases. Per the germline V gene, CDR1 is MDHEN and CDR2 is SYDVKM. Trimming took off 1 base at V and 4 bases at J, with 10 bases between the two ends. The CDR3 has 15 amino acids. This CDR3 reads CASSLLGTLTGELFF. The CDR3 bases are TGTGCCAGCAGTTTATTGGGGACACTCACCGGGGAGCTGTTTTTT. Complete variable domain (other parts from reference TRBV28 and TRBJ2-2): DVKVTQSSRYLVKRTGEKVFLECVQDMDHENMFWYRQDPGLGLRLIYFSYDVKMKEKGDIPEGYSVSREKKERFSLILESASTNQTSMYLCASSLLGTLTGELFFGEGSRLTVL.